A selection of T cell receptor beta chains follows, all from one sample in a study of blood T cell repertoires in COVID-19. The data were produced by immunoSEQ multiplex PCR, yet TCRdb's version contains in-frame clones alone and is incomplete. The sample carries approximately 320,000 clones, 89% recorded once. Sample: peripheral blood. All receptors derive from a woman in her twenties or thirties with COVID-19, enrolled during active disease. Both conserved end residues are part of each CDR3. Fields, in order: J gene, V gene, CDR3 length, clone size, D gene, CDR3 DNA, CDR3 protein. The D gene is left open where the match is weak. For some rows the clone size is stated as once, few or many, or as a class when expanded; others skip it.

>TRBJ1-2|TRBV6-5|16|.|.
TGTGCCAGCAGTTACTCTGGGCCAACCTCTAACTATGGCTACACCTTC
CASSYSGPTSNYGYTF
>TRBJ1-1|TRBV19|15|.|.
TGTGCCAGTAGTCCTCGGGGAGGGCGAATCGCTGAAGCTTTCTTT
CASSPRGGRIAEAFF
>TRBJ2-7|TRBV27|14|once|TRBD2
TGTGCCAGCAGTTGGGGCGGGGGCTCCTACGAGCAGTACTTC
CASSWGGGSYEQYF
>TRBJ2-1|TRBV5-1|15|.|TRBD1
TGCGCCAGCAGCTTGACAGGGGGGTTCTACAATGAGCAGTTCTTC
CASSLTGGFYNEQFF
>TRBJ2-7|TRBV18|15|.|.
TGTGCCAGCTCACGAGGAGATAGAGGGATATACGAGCAGTACTTC
CASSRGDRGIYEQYF
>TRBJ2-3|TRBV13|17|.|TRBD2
TGTGCCAGCAGCCCTACTAGCGGGGGGGCCGCCGTCGGTACGCAGTATTTT
CASSPTSGGAAVGTQYF
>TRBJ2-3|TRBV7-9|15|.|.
TGTGCCAGCAGCTTAGTATCTCACACCACAGATACGCAGTATTTT
CASSLVSHTTDTQYF
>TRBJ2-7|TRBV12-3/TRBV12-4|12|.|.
TGTGCCAGCAGTTTAGGACTTTACGAGCAGTACTTC
CASSLGLYEQYF
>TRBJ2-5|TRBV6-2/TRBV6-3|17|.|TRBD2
TGTGCCAGCAGTTACCTGGGACTAGCGGGGGGTGGAGAGACCCAGTACTTC
CASSYLGLAGGGETQYF
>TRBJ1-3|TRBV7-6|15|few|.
TGTGCCAGCAGCTTAGGTGGTGTCAGTGGAAACACCATATATTTT
CASSLGGVSGNTIYF
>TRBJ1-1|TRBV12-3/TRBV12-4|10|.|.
TGTGCCAGCAGTTTATCGAGAGCTTTCTTT
CASSLSRAFF
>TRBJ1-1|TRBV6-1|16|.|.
TGTGCCAGCAGTGAATGGGCCTTAACACAGAACACTGAAGCTTTCTTT
CASSEWALTQNTEAFF
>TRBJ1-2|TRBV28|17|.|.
TGTGCCAGCAGATATACCGGGGGGCTACAGACTCTTCATGGCTACACCTTC
CASRYTGGLQTLHGYTF
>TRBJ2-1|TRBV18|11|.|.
TGTGCCAGCTCACAGCTGAATGAGCAGTTCTTC
CASSQLNEQFF
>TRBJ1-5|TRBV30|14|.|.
TGTGCCTGGAGTGACCGGCCGGTGGCAGGGCCCCAGCATTTT
CAWSDRPVAGPQHF
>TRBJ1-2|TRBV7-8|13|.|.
TGTGCCAGCAGCTTAGGGGGGGTAAATGGCTACACCTTC
CASSLGGVNGYTF
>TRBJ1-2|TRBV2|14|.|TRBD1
TGTGCCAGCAGGGGTTTAGGGGGCAACTATGGCTACACCTTC
CASRGLGGNYGYTF
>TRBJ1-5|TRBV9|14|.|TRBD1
TGTGCCAGCAGCGTTGGGACAGGCAATCAGCCCCAGCATTTT
CASSVGTGNQPQHF
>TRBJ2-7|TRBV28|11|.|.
TGTGCCAGCAGATCTAACTACGAGCAGTACTTC
CASRSNYEQYF
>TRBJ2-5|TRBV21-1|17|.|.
TGTGCCAGCAGCAAAGCGCTTCTGATATCGGTGAGGGAGACCCAGTACTTC
CASSKALLISVRETQYF
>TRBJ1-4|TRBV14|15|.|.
TGTGCCAGCAGCCAGTCACTAGGGCAGTGGGAAAAACTGTTTTTT
CASSQSLGQWEKLFF
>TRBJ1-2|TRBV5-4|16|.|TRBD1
TGTGCCAGCAGCGGGACAGTACGAAGTAATAACGCTGGCTACACCTTC
CASSGTVRSNNAGYTF
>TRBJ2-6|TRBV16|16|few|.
TGTGCCAGCCTCGGGGAGGCAAGCTCTGGGGCCAACGTCCTGACTTTC
CASLGEASSGANVLTF
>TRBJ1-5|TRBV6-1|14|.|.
TGTGCCAGCAGTGAGCAGGGTTTGATTCAGCCCCAGCATTTT
CASSEQGLIQPQHF
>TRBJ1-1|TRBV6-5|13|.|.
TGTGCCAGCAGCCCAGGGGCTTACACTGAAGCTTTCTTT
CASSPGAYTEAFF
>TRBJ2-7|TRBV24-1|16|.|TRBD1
TGTGCCACCAGTGGCCGAGGGGACAGCCACACCTACGAGCAGTACTTC
CATSGRGDSHTYEQYF
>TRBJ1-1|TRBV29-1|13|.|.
TGCAGCGTCAGAGGACGACTAAACACTGAAGCTTTCTTT
CSVRGRLNTEAFF
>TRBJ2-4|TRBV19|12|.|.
TGTGCCAGCGGGGGTTGGGAAAACATTCAGTACTTC
CASGGWENIQYF
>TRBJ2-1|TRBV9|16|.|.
TGTGCCAGCAGCGCAGCCTCGGGGTTGACATACAATGAGCAGTTCTTC
CASSAASGLTYNEQFF
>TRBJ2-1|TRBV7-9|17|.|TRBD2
TGTGCCAGCAGCCCCACTAGCGGGGGGCCGCGTGGTTATGAGCAGTTCTTC
CASSPTSGGPRGYEQFF